One and the same sample provided the 15 T cell receptor beta chains below, sequenced in a study of radiotherapy plus CTLA-4 blockade in lung cancer. Sequencing was performed with immunoSEQ multiplex PCR; in TCRdb, only in-frame clones are kept and a portion is missing. Among roughly 77,000 clones, over 65% were seen once, and the ten largest hold 9.5% to 10%. The sequences come from peripheral blood, collected from a patient treated with radiotherapy plus ipilimumab. The origin of the receptors is a human donor with non-small cell lung cancer whose response to radiotherapy plus ipilimumab could not be evaluated.

The chain carries TRBV29-1 and TRBJ1-1; 8 bases align to TRBD1. CDR3 size: 13 residues. Germline values: CDR1 SQVTM, CDR2 ANQGSEA. The J segment lost 3 bases and the V segment lost 7 bases, leaving 7 bases of the junction unmatched. In DNA, the CDR3 is TGCAGCGCCGACAGGGGCGGGGACACTGAAGCTTTCTTT. Translated, it gives CSADRGGDTEAFF. Based on the CDR3 plus reference TRBV29-1 and TRBJ1-1, the full variable domain is SAVISQKPSRDICQRGTSLTIQCQVDSQVTMMFWYRQQPGQSLTLIATANQGSEATYESGFVIDKFPISRPNLTFSTLTVSNMSPEDSSIYLCSADRGGDTEAFFGQGTRLTVV.

The chain employs TRBV5-6 and TRBJ1-2; perhaps TRBD1 as D (6 bases). The V and J ends lost 0 bases and 4 bases respectively, with 7 bases between them. CDR3 length: 13 residues. CDR1 and CDR2 from the germline V gene are SGHDT and YYEEEE. This chain's CDR3 is CASSLGTVYGYTF. The CDR3 bases are TGTGCCAGCAGCTTGGGGACAGTCTATGGCTACACCTTC.

This clone was counted a single time. The V and J genes are TRBV6-5 and TRBJ1-2, with D tentatively TRBD1 (5 bases). The V end was cut by 3 bases, the J end by 7 bases, with 9 bases between. This CDR3 contains 12 residues. Per germline, CDR1 MNHEY and CDR2 SVGAGI. The CDR3 coding sequence is TGTGCCAGCAGTTATTGGGGGGGTGGCTACACCTTC. It codes for CASSYWGGGYTF.

This clone was seen once. The chain has TRBV28 and TRBJ1-4, with D tentatively TRBD1 (5 bases). Trimming shortened V by 5 bases and J by 8 bases, and 24 bases separated the two germline ends. From germline, CDR1 is MDHEN and CDR2 SYDVKM. This CDR3 has 17 amino acids. CDR3: CASSPQTGRQGGEKLFF. The DNA of the CDR3 is TGTGCCAGCAGTCCTCAAACCGGGCGTCAGGGAGGCGAAAAACTGTTTTTT.

The chain is built from TRBV30 and TRBJ1-4; 9 bases are shared with TRBD1. Trimming at V came to 5 bases and at J to 4 bases, leaving 5 bases not matched to a gene. Germline-derived CDR1 and CDR2 are GTSNPN and SVGIG (reference sequence). The CDR3 has 14 amino acids. The CDR3 loop is CAWAGTGFNEKLFF. The CDR3 DNA follows: TGTGCCTGGGCCGGGACAGGGTTTAATGAAAAACTGTTTTTT.

V usage is TRBV5-1 and J usage is TRBJ2-5, with 8 positions matching TRBD1. This CDR3 has 16 residues. The trim removed 8 bases at V and 4 bases at J, leaving 16 bases unmatched. Germline V lookup: CDR1 SGHRS, CDR2 YFSETQ. CDR3 sequence (DNA): TGCGCCAGTCGGACAGGGCAGACGAGGACCGGAGAGACCCAGTACTTC. Translation: CASRTGQTRTGETQYF.

J is TRBJ1-1 and V is TRBV29-1; 8 bases fit TRBD1. V shed 0 bases and J 10 bases; nucleotides not matched to a gene: 4. CDR3 length: 12 amino acids. From germline, CDR1 is SQVTM and CDR2 ANQGSEA. The CDR3 sequence is CSVEEQTGGAFF. For the CDR3, the DNA is TGCAGCGTTGAAGAACAAACAGGGGGAGCTTTCTTT.

V and J are TRBV28 and TRBJ1-1; D ambiguous. CDR1 MDHEN and CDR2 SYDVKM come from the germline V gene. The CDR3 spans 16 residues. V was trimmed by 3 bases and J by 14 bases, leaving 28 bases between them. For the CDR3, the DNA is TGTGCCAGCAGTTTGGCAGGACGTGAGGGCGGAGCACTCAGATTCTTT. Protein: CASSLAGREGGALRFF.

The chain recombines TRBV4-3 with TRBJ2-1, with 7 bases identical to TRBD1. CDR1 is LGHNA, CDR2 YSLEER, per germline. Unmatched junction bases numbered 11, after V lost 0 bases and J lost 12 bases. The CDR3 is made up of 15 amino acids. In DNA form, the CDR3 reads TGCGCCAGCAGCCAAGATCTAGGGGGCAGGCGGATGCAGTTCTTC. It encodes CASSQDLGGRRMQFF.

The rearrangement links TRBV7-3 to TRBJ1-6, with D possibly matching TRBD1 (5 bases). This CDR3 spans 16 amino acids. Trimming shortened V by 2 bases and J by 5 bases, and 13 bases separated the two germline ends. Per the germline V gene, CDR1 is SGHTA and CDR2 is FQGTGA. The CDR3 region is CASSLGAGTNNSPLHF. The CDR3 nucleotides read TGTGCCAGCAGCTTAGGCGCGGGGACCAATAATTCACCCCTCCACTTT.

The chain recombines TRBV18 with TRBJ2-5; a possible D gene is TRBD2 (5 bases). Matching the DNA end better, TRBJ2-7 makes the J call doubtful. There are 13 residues in the CDR3. The germline CDR1 and CDR2 sequences are KGHSH and LQKENI. DNA of the CDR3: TGTGCCAGCTCACGCGCGGGTCCCTACGAGCAGTACTTC. It codes for CASSRAGPYEQYF.

The V call is TRBV30, the J call TRBJ2-5; 7 nucleotides agree with TRBD2. CDR3 size: 14 residues. V trimming: 1 base; J trimming: 5 bases; junction bases outside the gene matches: 7. Germline-derived CDR1 and CDR2 are GTSNPN and SVGIG (reference sequence). The CDR3 spells CAWSDGAGKETQYF. CDR3 DNA sequence: TGTGCCTGGAGTGACGGAGCGGGGAAGGAGACCCAGTACTTC.

The V and J genes are TRBV19 and TRBJ1-2; possible D gene TRBD1, 6 bases. The CDR3 has 14 residues. V gave up 4 bases and J gave up 7 bases, with 16 bases separating them. The germline V gene has CDR1 LNHDA and CDR2 SQIVND (reference sequence). DNA of the CDR3: TGTGCCAGTAGTAAAAACTCAGGGGTTGCTGGCTACACCTTC. This encodes CASSKNSGVAGYTF.

This clone was picked up a small number of times. The chain combines TRBV6-1 with TRBJ1-2; weak D call: TRBD1 (6 bases). Germline loops: CDR1 MNHNS, CDR2 SASEGT. The ends were cut back, 0 bases at V and 4 bases at J, with 12 bases in the middle. This CDR3 has 15 amino acids. The CDR3 DNA reads TGTGCCAGCAGTGAAGCCAGTTGGACAGTCTATGGCTACACCTTC. This sequence encodes CASSEASWTVYGYTF.

This clone has more than one count but fewer than ten. CDR3 sequence reads: CASSPRTGAYEQYF. CDR3 DNA: TGTGCCAGCAGCCCGCGGACAGGGGCCTACGAGCAGTACTTC. The chain recombines TRBV7-2 with TRBJ2-7; 9 bases align to TRBD1. The germline V gene encodes CDR1 SGHTA and CDR2 FQGNSA. With V trimmed by 5 bases and J by 2 bases, 4 bases remained unmatched. This CDR3 has 14 residues.